In its sample, the clone carrying this T cell receptor (beta chain) is medium-sized. Its cognate antigen is unknown. TCR beta CDR3 regions were amplified from RNA. HTBI primers were used for first-round RT-PCR of the TCR CDR3. TCRdb analysed the multiplex PCR reads with MiXCR anew, one entry per CDR3 protein. The table lists 27,000 or so distinct CDR3 sequences, approximately 45% of them singletons. Approximately 9.3 ml of fresh peripheral blood supplied the PBMCs. The germline V gene encodes CDR1 SGHTA and CDR2 FQGTGA. V was pared by 4 bases and J by 7 bases, with 10 bases of the junction left unmatched. The CDR3 covers 15 residues. These data belong to a study of T cells in Graves' hyperthyroidism and ophthalmopathy. Study outcomes and limitations: By a 13 V-J model, ophthalmopathy was set apart from stable hyperthyroidism.

This clonotype was obtained from a woman in her twenties or thirties with Graves' hyperthyroidism. The rearrangement joins TRBV7-3 to TRBJ2-1, with 7 positions matching TRBD2. Sequenced input: blood. The CDR3 DNA sequence: TGTGCCAGCAGCTCGAAGAGTGCTAGCGGTAATGAGCAGTTCTTC. Translating gives CASSSKSASGNEQFF.